Shown below are 30 T cell receptor beta chains from a single sample sequenced in a study of identical twins. TCRdb called the 5' RACE reads again in MiXCR, with one record for every CDR3 protein. The data hold 240,000 or so distinct CDR3 sequences, with about 7% observed a single time. The same data also contributed to another study, on yellow fever vaccine responses in identical twins.

Sequenced sample: memory (CD45RO+) T cells sorted from blood. Receptor source: a woman aged 18-29 years in good health.

Many counts were recorded for this clonotype. The chain joins TRBV7-3 to TRBJ2-2, with D maybe TRBD2 (5 bases). CDR3 length equals 14 residues. Germline assignment: CDR1 SGHTA and CDR2 FQGTGA. Trimming left V 7 bases short and J 0 bases short, with 9 bases between. In DNA, the CDR3 is TGTGCCAGCAAAGTCGGGGCGAACACCGGGGAGCTGTTTTTT. Protein: CASKVGANTGELFF. Full variable domain (rest looked up from reference TRBV7-3 and TRBJ2-2): GAGVSQTPSNKVTEKGKYVELRCDPISGHTALYWYRQSLGQGPEFLIYFQGTGAADDSGLPNDRFFAVRPEGSVSTLKIQRTERGDSAVYLCASKVGANTGELFFGEGSRLTVL.

This clonotype was recorded many times. The rearrangement joins TRBV6-1 to TRBJ2-1, with TRBD2 as a possible D gene (5 bases). CDR3 length: 11 residues. From germline, CDR1 is MNHNS and CDR2 SASEGT. CDR3 coding DNA: TGTGCTACCGGGGTGTACAATGAGCAGTTCTTC. The encoded protein is CATGVYNEQFF.

This clonotype was found many times. This chain joins TRBV24-1 and TRBJ2-2; no clear D. Between the trimmed V and J ends, which lost 5 bases and 1 base, there was a span of 7 bases. This CDR3 has 14 amino acids. In germline, CDR1 is KGHDR, CDR2 SFDVKD. Here the CDR3 reads CATSVTMNTGELFF. The CDR3, as DNA: TGTGCCACCAGTGTCACGATGAACACCGGGGAGCTGTTTTTT.

This clonotype came up many times. The chain links TRBV20-1 to TRBJ1-4; D is unresolved. The germline gives CDR1 DFQATT, CDR2 SNEGSKA (reference sequence). The V and J ends lost 6 bases and 8 bases respectively, with 13 bases between them. This CDR3 is built from 12 residues. The CDR3 DNA follows: TGCAGTGCCCTATCATTAGGAGAAAAACTGTTTTTT. Translation gives CSALSLGEKLFF.

This sequence joins TRBV20-1 and TRBJ2-1, with 7 positions matching TRBD2. With V trimmed by 6 bases and J by 7 bases, 12 bases remained unmatched. The germline CDR1 and CDR2 sequences are DFQATT and SNEGSKA (reference sequence). This CDR3 is built from 14 residues. The CDR3 loop reads CSAQWGEGLNEQFF. CDR3 DNA: TGCAGTGCCCAGTGGGGGGAGGGCTTGAATGAGCAGTTCTTC.

The chain joins TRBV6-1 to TRBJ2-3, with 7 bases identical to TRBD2. Trimming at V came to 6 bases and at J to 0 bases, leaving 3 bases not matched to a gene. The CDR3 contains 14 residues. Germline CDR1 reads MNHNS; CDR2 reads SASEGT. The CDR3 bases are TGTGCCAGCAGACGGACTAGGAGCACAGATACGCAGTATTTT. This translates into CASRRTRSTDTQYF.

This clonotype has more than one count but fewer than ten. The rearrangement joins TRBV29-1 to TRBJ2-4; a possible D gene is TRBD1 (5 bases). Between the trimmed V and J ends, which lost 4 bases and 9 bases, there was a span of 22 bases. Germline values: CDR1 SQVTM, CDR2 ANQGSEA. The CDR3 is made up of 15 amino acids. This chain's CDR3 is CSVAVALENRGIQYF. CDR3 nucleotides: TGCAGCGTTGCAGTAGCCCTGGAAAATAGGGGCATTCAGTACTTC.

In this sample, this clonotype turned up many times. The rearrangement joins TRBV21-1 to TRBJ2-3; the table gives TRBD1 as D, unverified against the DNA. TRBV21-1 is recorded as a pseudogene. The CDR3 extends over 20 amino acids. This CDR3 is CAIKPPQAGAGPRRTDTQYF. The CDR3 nucleotides read TGTGCCATTAAACCCCCCCAAGCTGGCGCGGGACCCCGCCGCACAGATACGCAGTATTTT.

The chain recombines TRBV7-8 with TRBJ2-3; maybe TRBD1 (6 bases). This CDR3 is built from 14 residues. V lost 8 bases and J lost 4, with 16 bases in between. CDR1 and CDR2 from the germline V gene are SGHVS and FQNEAQ. In DNA, the CDR3 is TGTGCCAGCCGTTCACCAGGGGAATCAGATACGCAGTATTTT. The encoded protein is CASRSPGESDTQYF.

As concerns this clonotype: A single base separates this from a much larger clone, so it may be a read error. Here the CDR3 reads CASSSTRGEAFF. The DNA for the CDR3 is TGCGCCAGCAGCTCGACCCGGGGTGAAGCTTTCTTT. The V and J genes are TRBV5-1 and TRBJ1-1; D ambiguous. Germline assignment: CDR1 SGHRS and CDR2 YFSETQ. Between the trimmed V and J ends, which lost 3 bases and 7 bases, there was a span of 10 bases. This CDR3 is built from 12 residues.

This clonotype was recorded at least ten times. This chain connects TRBV7-8 to TRBJ2-1; D is ambiguous. The CDR3 contains 13 residues. The germline V gene has CDR1 SGHVS and CDR2 FQNEAQ. Trimming took off 2 bases at V and 8 bases at J, with 10 bases between the two ends. The CDR3 nucleotides are TGTGCCAGCAGCTTAAGAGGTGGCGATGAGCAGTTCTTC. Translated, it gives CASSLRGGDEQFF.

This clonotype occurred many times. The J gene is TRBJ2-1, the V gene TRBV6-5, with D perhaps given as TRBD1 or TRBD2 (5 bases each). Between the trimmed V and J ends, which lost 4 bases and 6 bases, there was a span of 7 bases. Germline-derived CDR1 and CDR2 are MNHEY and SVGAGI. The CDR3 has 12 amino acids. The CDR3 region is CASSLRGNEQFF. For the CDR3, the DNA is TGTGCCAGCAGTTTGAGGGGCAATGAGCAGTTCTTC.

In this sample, this clonotype turned up many times. The V gene is TRBV6-6, the J gene TRBJ2-7; 8 bases align to TRBD2. The CDR3 totals 13 residues. Germline V gene sequence: CDR1 MNHNY, CDR2 SVGAGI (reference sequence). V lost 5 bases to trimming and J lost 6 bases; unmatched junction nucleotides: 6. The CDR3 sequence is CASSPPGLAEQYF. Here the CDR3 DNA reads TGTGCCAGCAGTCCACCCGGACTAGCCGAGCAGTACTTC.

The CDR3 region is CSARASGGLLYEQYF. CDR3 nucleotides: TGCAGTGCTCGAGCGAGCGGGGGATTATTGTACGAGCAGTACTTC. V and J are TRBV20-1 and TRBJ2-7; 8 nucleotides line up with TRBD2. The CDR3 covers 15 residues. Germline V gene data show CDR1 as DFQATT and CDR2 as SNEGSKA (reference sequence). V shed 5 bases, J shed 4 bases, and the junction held 13 bases outside the gene matches.

This clonotype was seen at least ten times. The chain uses TRBV7-2 and TRBJ2-1; D is ambiguous. From germline, CDR1 is SGHTA and CDR2 FQGNSA. This CDR3 has 16 amino acids. V lost 7 bases to trimming and J lost 3 bases, with 19 bases between them. CDR3 sequence: CASTPGQPVSYNEQFF. The CDR3 bases are TGTGCCAGCACCCCGGGTCAACCAGTCAGCTACAATGAGCAGTTCTTC.

There are many counts of this clonotype. The V and J genes are TRBV9 and TRBJ2-1; D is perhaps TRBD2 (6 bases). V lost 4 bases and J 4 bases, leaving 18 bases between the germline ends. This CDR3 is built from 16 residues. The germline CDR1 and CDR2 sequences are SGDLS and YYNGEE. CDR3 region: CASSPWGLQTYNEQFF. CDR3 nucleotides: TGTGCCAGCAGCCCTTGGGGACTTCAGACGTACAATGAGCAGTTCTTC.

The sample holds a few counts of this clonotype. The rearrangement links TRBV11-2 to TRBJ2-3, with TRBD2 identical over 16 bases. CDR1 is SGHAT, CDR2 FQNNGV, per germline. CDR3 length: 18 amino acids. J lost 9 bases, V lost 4 bases, and 13 bases had no gene match. The CDR3 DNA follows: TGTGCCAGCAGCTCGGGACTAGCGGGAGGGGGTGGTTGGGGGACGCAGTATTTT. Its protein is CASSSGLAGGGGWGTQYF.

This clonotype was found many times. The chain links TRBV2 to TRBJ2-3; D uncertain. Trimming removed 1 base from V and 1 base from J, with 3 bases in between. CDR3 length equals 13 residues. Per the germline V gene, CDR1 is SNHLY and CDR2 is FYNNEI. Here the CDR3 reads CASSEEGTDTQYF. The CDR3 bases are TGTGCCAGCAGTGAAGAGGGCACAGATACGCAGTATTTT.

This sequence joins TRBV12-3 or TRBV12-4 and TRBJ1-5; TRBD1 is a possible D gene (5 bases). The ends were cut back, 0 bases at V and 5 bases at J, with 11 bases in the middle. This CDR3 region has 15 residues. The CDR3 spells CASSLAQAGYQPQHF. CDR3 nucleotides: TGTGCCAGCAGTTTAGCCCAGGCAGGGTATCAGCCCCAGCATTTT.

J is TRBJ1-5 and V is TRBV5-5; D is unclear. The CDR3 consists of 16 residues. Per germline, CDR1 SGHKS and CDR2 YYEKEE (reference sequence). Trimming took off 0 bases at V and 0 bases at J, with 10 bases between the two ends. In nucleotides, the CDR3 is TGTGCCAGCAGCTTGGAACAGTTTTATAGCAATCAGCCCCAGCATTTT. Translation gives CASSLEQFYSNQPQHF.

The chain recombines TRBV5-4 with TRBJ2-1; D unclear. In germline, CDR1 is SGHNT, CDR2 YYREEE (reference sequence). Deletions cut 3 bases from V and 9 bases from J, with 10 bases between. CDR3 length: 12 amino acids. CDR3 amino acids: CASSYSVGEQFF. The CDR3 coding sequence is TGTGCCAGCAGCTATTCGGTAGGTGAGCAGTTCTTC. Complete variable domain (other parts from reference TRBV5-4 and TRBJ2-1): ETGVTQSPTHLIKTRGQQVTLRCSSQSGHNTVSWYQQALGQGPQFIFQYYREEENGRGNFPPRFSGLQFPNYSSELNVNALELDDSALYLCASSYSVGEQFFGPGTRLTVL.

This chain joins TRBV7-7 and TRBJ2-2; D uncertain. Per the germline V gene, CDR1 is SSHAT and CDR2 is FNYEAQ (reference sequence). Trimming shortened V by 5 bases and J by 0 bases, and 10 bases separated the two germline ends. The length of the CDR3 is 15 residues. The CDR3 coding sequence is TGTGCCAGCAGCCCTGGGGATACGAACACCGGGGAGCTGTTTTTT. Its translation is CASSPGDTNTGELFF.

Written as DNA, the CDR3 is TGTGCCAGCAGCCGCCAACTAGCGGGCAATGAGCAGTTCTTC. Its protein product is CASSRQLAGNEQFF. The J gene is TRBJ2-1, the V gene TRBV7-2; 9 bases fit TRBD2. V gave up 5 bases and J gave up 6 bases; unmatched junction bases: 5. The germline V gene has CDR1 SGHTA and CDR2 FQGNSA. The CDR3 length is 14 residues.

Concerning this clonotype: A junction boundary mismatches the germline segment, possibly from a read error. The rearrangement joins TRBV11-1 to TRBJ2-1; possibly TRBD1 or TRBD2 for D (5 bases each). From germline, CDR1 is SGHAT and CDR2 FQDESV (reference sequence). The CDR3 is made up of 18 amino acids. The CDR3 loop is CASSYGLPGRRGYNVQFF. CDR3 DNA: TGTGCCAGCAGCTACGGTCTGCCAGGGAGAAGGGGCTACAATGTGCAGTTCTTC.

This clonotype occurred many times. CDR3 DNA: TGTGCCAGCAGTCCAACGGGACAGGGGACCAAGCCCCAGCATTTT. Encoded protein: CASSPTGQGTKPQHF. The J gene is TRBJ1-5, the V gene TRBV7-2, with 10 bases aligning to TRBD1. The germline V gene encodes CDR1 SGHTA and CDR2 FQGNSA. The CDR3 is made up of 15 amino acids. The junction had 10 bases not matched to a gene; V was cut back by 6 bases and J by 8 bases.

This clonotype was seen only a few times. The chain combines TRBV7-9 with TRBJ2-1, with TRBD1 as a possible D gene (6 bases). Trimming pared 2 bases from V and 9 bases from J, leaving 17 bases between. This CDR3 comprises 15 residues. Germline CDR1 reads SEHNR; CDR2 reads FQNEAQ (reference sequence). CDR3 bases: TGTGCCAGCAGCTTACAGGGGTTAGAGCGTGGTGAGCAGTTCTTC. Encoded protein: CASSLQGLERGEQFF.

This chain uses TRBV5-1 with TRBJ2-7; D uncertain. The CDR3 totals 13 residues. V dropped 4 bases and J dropped 6 bases, with 14 bases sitting between them. Germline assignment: CDR1 SGHRS and CDR2 YFSETQ. Here the CDR3 reads CASSLPGAGEQYF. CDR3 sequence (DNA): TGCGCCAGCAGCCTTCCAGGCGCTGGCGAGCAGTACTTC.

This chain joins TRBV28 and TRBJ2-1, with D hard to call. The CDR3 is 15 amino acids. Germline lookup yields CDR1 MDHEN and CDR2 SYDVKM. The V end lost 6 bases, the J end lost 0 bases, and 12 bases lay between the germline ends. This CDR3 is CASSPHSSSYNEQFF. Written as DNA, the CDR3 is TGTGCCAGCAGCCCCCACAGCAGCTCCTACAATGAGCAGTTCTTC.

This clonotype was picked up many times. The chain has TRBV6-1 and TRBJ1-4; 7 bases align to TRBD1. The CDR3 covers 14 residues. V lost 5 bases and J lost 4; bases outside the gene matches: 4. Looked up from germline, CDR1 is MNHNS and CDR2 is SASEGT. The CDR3 spells CASSPGQVNEKLFF. The DNA for the CDR3 is TGTGCCAGCAGTCCTGGACAGGTTAATGAAAAACTGTTTTTT.

This clonotype appeared a few times. The V and J genes are TRBV6-1 and TRBJ2-3; D perhaps matches TRBD2 (6 bases). There are 13 residues in the CDR3. V was shortened by 2 bases and J by 5 bases, with 8 bases between the two germline ends. Germline CDR1 reads MNHNS; CDR2 reads SASEGT. The CDR3 DNA is TGTGCCAGCAGTGAAAGGAGGGGAGATACGCAGTATTTT. This sequence encodes CASSERRGDTQYF.